Sequencing of this TCR beta chain was carried out in a study of blood T cell repertoires in COVID-19. Overall study context: Researchers got acute and convalescent COVID-19 samples from the United States, Italy and Spain. In each case, the material was cDNA or gDNA derived from T cells, B-cell-depleted T cells, or PBMCs.

Data came from immunoSEQ multiplex PCR; TCRdb stores just in-frame clones and leaves some out. This table has about 30,000 clones, nearly 90% appearing once. CDR1 is MNHEY and CDR2 is SVGEGT in the germline V gene. CDR3 length equals 19 residues. With 5 bases clipped from V and 0 bases from J, the junction kept 15 bases outside the gene matches. The chain has TRBV6-2 or TRBV6-3 and TRBJ2-4, with TRBD2 matching 8 bases. The material sequenced was peripheral blood. The sequence derives from a human donor in a cohort sampled during active COVID-19. The CDR3 region is CASSKALVAGILAKNIQYF. CDR3 sequence (DNA): TGTGCCAGCAGTAAGGCTCTGGTAGCGGGGATACTAGCCAAAAACATTCAGTACTTC.